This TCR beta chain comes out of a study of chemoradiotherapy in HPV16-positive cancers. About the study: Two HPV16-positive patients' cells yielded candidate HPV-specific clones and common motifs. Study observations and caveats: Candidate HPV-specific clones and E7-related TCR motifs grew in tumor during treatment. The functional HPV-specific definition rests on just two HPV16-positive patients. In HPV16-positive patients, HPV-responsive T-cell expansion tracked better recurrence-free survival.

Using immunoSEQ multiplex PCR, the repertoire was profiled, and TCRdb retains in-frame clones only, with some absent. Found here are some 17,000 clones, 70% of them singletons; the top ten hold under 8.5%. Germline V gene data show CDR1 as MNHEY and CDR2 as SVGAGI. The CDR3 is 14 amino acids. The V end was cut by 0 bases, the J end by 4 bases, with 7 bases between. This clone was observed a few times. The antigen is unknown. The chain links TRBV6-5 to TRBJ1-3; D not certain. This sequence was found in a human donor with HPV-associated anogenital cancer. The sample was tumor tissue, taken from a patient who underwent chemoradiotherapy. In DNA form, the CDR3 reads TGTGCCAGCAGTTACTCGGGAAGGGGAAACACCATATATTTT. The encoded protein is CASSYSGRGNTIYF.